The rows below give T cell receptor beta chains drawn from one sample of a study of T cell responses to AZD1222 COVID-19 vaccine. TCRdb keeps only in-frame clones here, not all; method: immunoSEQ multiplex PCR. The data show 45,000 to 60,000 clones, around 92% seen once. Source: peripheral blood, taken on day 0 of AZD1222 vaccination. The receptors shown here come from an adult in good health. Both conserved end residues are part of each CDR3. A D gene is named only where the DNA matches it firmly. The size of a clone is reported for some rows only, either as once, few or many, or as a class for expanded clones.

TRBD1	-	TRBV6-5	TRBJ2-7	13	CASERTGGHEQYF	TGTGCCAGCGAAAGGACAGGGGGACACGAGCAGTACTTC
-	-	TRBV19	TRBJ2-7	15	CASSTTVMGLYEQYF	TGTGCCAGTAGCACGACCGTGATGGGCCTCTACGAGCAGTACTTC
TRBD1	-	TRBV18	TRBJ1-5	16	CASSPSDRAGNQPQHF	TGTGCCAGCTCACCTTCGGACAGGGCGGGCAATCAGCCCCAGCATTTT
-	-	TRBV7-8	TRBJ1-6	13	CASSLVAGSPLHF	TGTGCCAGCAGCTTAGTGGCGGGTTCACCCCTCCACTTT
-	-	TRBV7-9	TRBJ1-5	14	CASSFAQGGQPQHF	TGTGCCAGCAGCTTCGCCCAGGGTGGGCAGCCCCAGCATTTT
-	-	TRBV11-3	TRBJ2-1	14	CASSLGGLFNEQFF	TGTGCCAGCAGCTTGGGGGGACTTTTCAATGAGCAGTTCTTC
-	-	TRBV5-4	TRBJ2-5	16	CASSAGMGTAQETQYF	TGTGCCAGCAGCGCGGGGATGGGGACAGCACAAGAGACCCAGTACTTC
-	-	TRBV3-1/TRBV3-2	TRBJ1-2	13	CASSQVRGYGYTF	TGTGCCAGCAGCCAAGTGCGGGGCTATGGCTACACCTTC
TRBD2	-	TRBV5-1	TRBJ2-1	14	CASRRTGTSEWQFF	TGCGCCAGCAGGCGGACCGGGACTAGCGAGTGGCAGTTCTTC
TRBD1	-	TRBV27	TRBJ2-7	15	CASSLLGQDSYEQYF	TGTGCCAGCAGTTTACTGGGACAGGACTCCTACGAGCAGTACTTC
-	few	TRBV11-2	TRBJ2-4	15	CASSLTSGAKNIQYF	TGTGCCAGCAGCTTAACGAGTGGGGCCAAAAACATTCAGTACTTC
TRBD1	-	TRBV3-1/TRBV3-2	TRBJ1-1	14	CASSQKTGGTEAFF	TGTGCCAGCAGCCAAAAGACAGGGGGCACTGAAGCTTTCTTT
TRBD1	-	TRBV2	TRBJ1-2	15	CASSGTGVLFYGYTF	TGTGCCAGCAGTGGGACAGGGGTCTTATTTTATGGCTACACCTTC
TRBD1	-	TRBV28	TRBJ2-5	14	CASREQGRQETQYF	TGTGCCAGCAGGGAACAGGGGCGCCAAGAGACCCAGTACTTC
-	-	TRBV5-1	TRBJ2-2	14	CASSRDSYAGELFF	TGCGCCAGCAGCCGAGACAGTTACGCCGGGGAGCTGTTTTTT
TRBD1	once	TRBV5-4	TRBJ1-2	15	CASSLTAGGDYGYTF	TGTGCCAGCAGCTTGACGGCAGGGGGGGACTATGGCTACACCTTC
TRBD2	-	TRBV7-6	TRBJ2-3	17	CASSPRTSGRSTDTQYF	TGTGCCAGCAGCCCTCGGACTAGCGGGAGGAGCACAGATACGCAGTATTTT
TRBD1	-	TRBV27	TRBJ2-7	13	CASSHRTGIEQYF	TGTGCCAGCAGCCATAGGACAGGCATCGAGCAGTACTTC
-	-	TRBV2	TRBJ1-2	14	CASTLGGQGDGYTF	TGTGCCAGCACTCTGGGCGGGCAAGGGGATGGCTACACCTTC
-	-	TRBV9	TRBJ2-5	15	CASSFEGGRRETQYF	TGTGCCAGCAGCTTTGAGGGGGGGAGAAGAGAGACCCAGTACTTC
-	-	TRBV18	TRBJ2-1	15	CASSSPQGIGNEQFF	TGTGCCAGCTCATCCCCACAGGGTATTGGCAATGAGCAGTTCTTC
-	once	TRBV6-2/TRBV6-3	TRBJ1-1	14	CASSNRQKNTEAFF	TGTGCCAGCAGTAACAGACAGAAGAACACTGAAGCTTTCTTT